This TCR beta chain stems from a study of blood T cells in healthy people across ages. A second PCR, run for roughly 7 to 11 cycles, used a sample-barcoded 5' primer plus a J-beta primer mix. One entry per CDR3 protein results from TCRdb running MiXCR on the 5' RACE reads. This sample carries roughly 700,000 distinct CDR3 sequences, approximately 50% of them seen once, and the ten largest clones take 25% to 35%. Each sample provided at least 5 micrograms of extracted total RNA. Germline V gene data show CDR1 as SGHTA and CDR2 as FQGNSA. V was pared by 4 bases and J by 6 bases, with 7 bases of the junction left unmatched. The CDR3 length is 15 residues.

Sample: blood. The V call is TRBV7-2, the J call TRBJ2-1, with 9 bases lining up with TRBD2. This receptor was taken from an older woman in good health. CDR3 sequence (DNA): TGTGCCAGCAGCTCTCCGGGACTAGCCCTCAATGAGCAGTTCTTC. It yields the protein CASSSPGLALNEQFF.